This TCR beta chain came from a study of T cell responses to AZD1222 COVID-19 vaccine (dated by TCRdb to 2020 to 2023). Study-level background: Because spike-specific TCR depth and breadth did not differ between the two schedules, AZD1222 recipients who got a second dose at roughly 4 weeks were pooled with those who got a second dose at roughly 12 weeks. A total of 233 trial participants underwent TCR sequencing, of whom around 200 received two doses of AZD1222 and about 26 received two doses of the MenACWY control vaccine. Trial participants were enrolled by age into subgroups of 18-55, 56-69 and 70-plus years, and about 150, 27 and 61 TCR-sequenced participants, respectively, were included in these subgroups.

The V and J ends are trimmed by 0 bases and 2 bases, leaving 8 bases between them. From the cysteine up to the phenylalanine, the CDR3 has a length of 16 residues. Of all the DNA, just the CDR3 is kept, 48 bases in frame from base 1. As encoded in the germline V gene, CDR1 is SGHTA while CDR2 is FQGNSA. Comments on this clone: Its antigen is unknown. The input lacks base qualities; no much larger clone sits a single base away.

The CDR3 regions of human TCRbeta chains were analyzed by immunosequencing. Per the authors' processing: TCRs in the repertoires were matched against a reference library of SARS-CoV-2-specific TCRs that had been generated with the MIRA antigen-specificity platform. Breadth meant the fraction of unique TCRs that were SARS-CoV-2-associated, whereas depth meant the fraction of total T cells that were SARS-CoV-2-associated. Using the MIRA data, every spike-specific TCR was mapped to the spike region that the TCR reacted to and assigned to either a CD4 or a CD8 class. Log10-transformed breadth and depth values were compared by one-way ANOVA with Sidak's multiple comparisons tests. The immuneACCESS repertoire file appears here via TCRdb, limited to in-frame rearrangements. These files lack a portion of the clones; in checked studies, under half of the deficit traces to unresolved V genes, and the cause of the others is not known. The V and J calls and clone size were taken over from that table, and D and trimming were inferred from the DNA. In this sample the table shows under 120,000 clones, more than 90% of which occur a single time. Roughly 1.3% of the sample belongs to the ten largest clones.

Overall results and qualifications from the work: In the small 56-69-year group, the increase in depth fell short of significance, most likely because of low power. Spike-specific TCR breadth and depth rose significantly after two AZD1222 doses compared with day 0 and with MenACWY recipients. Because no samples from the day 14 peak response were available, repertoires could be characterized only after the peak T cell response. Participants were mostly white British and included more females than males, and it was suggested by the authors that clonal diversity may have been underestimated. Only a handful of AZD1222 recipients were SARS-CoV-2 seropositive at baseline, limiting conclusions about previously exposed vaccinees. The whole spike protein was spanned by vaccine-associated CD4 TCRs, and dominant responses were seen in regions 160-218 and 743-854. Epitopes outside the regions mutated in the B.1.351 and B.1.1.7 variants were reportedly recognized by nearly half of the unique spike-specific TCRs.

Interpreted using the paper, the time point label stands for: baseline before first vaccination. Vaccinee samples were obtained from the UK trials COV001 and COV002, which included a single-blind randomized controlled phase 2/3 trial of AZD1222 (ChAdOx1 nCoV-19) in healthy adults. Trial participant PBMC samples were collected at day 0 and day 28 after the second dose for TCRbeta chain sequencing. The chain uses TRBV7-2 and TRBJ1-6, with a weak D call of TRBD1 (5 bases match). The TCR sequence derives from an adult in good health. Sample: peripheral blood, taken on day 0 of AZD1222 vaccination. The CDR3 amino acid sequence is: CASSLAAGAYNSPLHF. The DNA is TGTGCCAGCAGCTTAGCGGCGGGGGCCTATAATTCACCCCTCCACTTT.